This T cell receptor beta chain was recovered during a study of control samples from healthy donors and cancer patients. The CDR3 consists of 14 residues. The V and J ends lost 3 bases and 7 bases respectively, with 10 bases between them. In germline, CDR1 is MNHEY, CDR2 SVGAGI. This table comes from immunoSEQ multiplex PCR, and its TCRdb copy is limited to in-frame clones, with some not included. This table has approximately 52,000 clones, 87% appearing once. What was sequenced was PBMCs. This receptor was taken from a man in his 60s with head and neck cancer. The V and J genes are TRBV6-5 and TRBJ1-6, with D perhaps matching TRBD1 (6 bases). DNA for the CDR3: TGTGCCAGCAGTTATCAGGACAGAAATTCACCCCTCCACTTT. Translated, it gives CASSYQDRNSPLHF.